Listed below are T cell receptor beta chains from one sample, sequenced in a study of T cells after yellow fever vaccination. TCRdb re-analysed the 5' RACE reads in MiXCR, keeping a single row per CDR3 protein. The table lists some 350,000 distinct CDR3 sequences, 3% to 4.5% of them singletons, with approximately 25% in the top ten. Specimen: PBMCs, collected 5 days after the yellow fever booster vaccination. These receptors all stem from a young man who received the YFV17D yellow fever vaccine. Each CDR3 is given with its conserved first and last residue. Fields, in order: clone size, V gene, J gene, D gene, CDR3 protein, CDR3 DNA. The D gene is left open where the match is weak. Where a row states a size, it is once, few, many or the class of an expanded clone; other rows omit it.

many	TRBV4-1	TRBJ1-1	NA	CASSPRGQPNTEAFF	TGCGCCAGCAGCCCCCGTGGACAGCCAAACACTGAAGCTTTCTTT
NA	TRBV5-5	TRBJ2-3	NA	CASSLRQASADTQYF	TGTGCCAGCAGCCTGCGACAGGCCTCGGCAGATACGCAGTATTTT
NA	TRBV12-2	TRBJ1-1	NA	CASRLVIRPNTEAFF	TGTGCAAGTCGCTTAGTAATACGGCCGAACACTGAAGCTTTCTTT
NA	TRBV4-1	TRBJ1-4	NA	CASTAVARNEKLFF	TGCGCCAGCACAGCGGTAGCTCGGAATGAAAAACTGTTTTTT
NA	TRBV7-9	TRBJ2-5	NA	CASSFRGYQETQYF	TGTGCCAGCAGCTTCCGGGGGTACCAAGAGACCCAGTACTTC
NA	TRBV29-1	TRBJ2-4	NA	CSVEAGGGLSKNIQYF	TGCAGCGTTGAAGCCGGAGGGGGGTTATCCAAAAACATTCAGTACTTC
NA	TRBV10-3	TRBJ2-7	TRBD1	CAIRTGDSYEQYF	TGTGCCATCAGGACAGGGGACTCCTACGAGCAGTACTTC
NA	TRBV29-1	TRBJ1-2	NA	CSVYRTDYGYTF	TGCAGCGTTTACCGGACGGACTATGGCTACACCTTC
NA	TRBV5-1	TRBJ1-2	NA	CASSLVSEKTGYTF	TGCGCCAGCAGCTTGGTAAGCGAGAAGACTGGCTACACCTTC
few	TRBV5-1	TRBJ1-1	NA	CASSFQGGGRTEAFF	TGCGCCAGCAGCTTCCAGGGAGGTGGTAGGACTGAAGCTTTCTTT
many	TRBV4-3	TRBJ1-3	NA	CASSQDFAGGNTIYF	TGCGCCAGCAGCCAAGATTTTGCCGGAGGAAACACCATATATTTT
many	TRBV7-8	TRBJ1-3	NA	CASSLVFPSGNTIYF	TGTGCCAGCAGCTTAGTTTTCCCGTCTGGAAACACCATATATTTT
many	TRBV28	TRBJ2-1	NA	CASSLPSVSRGEQFF	TGTGCCAGCAGTTTGCCTAGCGTCTCCAGAGGTGAGCAGTTCTTC
few	TRBV12-3/TRBV12-4	TRBJ2-2	TRBD1	CASSPGQGENGELFF	TGTGCCAGCAGCCCCGGACAGGGGGAAAACGGGGAGCTGTTTTTT
NA	TRBV20-1	TRBJ1-2	TRBD1	CSATTTGTGLYGYTF	TGCAGTGCTACCACGACCGGGACAGGCCTTTATGGCTACACCTTC
many	TRBV29-1	TRBJ2-1	NA	CSVDRPYRNEQFF	TGCAGCGTTGATCGTCCCTACAGGAATGAGCAGTTCTTC
many	TRBV12-3/TRBV12-4	TRBJ2-2	NA	CASSFPRGWTGELFF	TGTGCCAGCAGTTTCCCCAGGGGTTGGACCGGGGAGCTGTTTTTT
many	TRBV6-7	TRBJ1-1	NA	CASKGAKARPSKAFF	TGTGCCAGCAAAGGGGCCAAGGCCCGCCCTAGCAAAGCTTTCTTT
many	TRBV9	TRBJ2-3	NA	CASSPQGGLGTDTQYF	TGTGCCAGCAGCCCCCAGGGGGGGCTTGGCACAGATACGCAGTATTTT
NA	TRBV7-2	TRBJ2-3	NA	CASSLWHDLTDTQYF	TGTGCCAGCAGCTTGTGGCACGACCTCACAGATACGCAGTATTTT
many	TRBV18	TRBJ1-2	NA	CASSQEANYGYTF	TGTGCCAGCTCACAGGAAGCTAACTATGGCTACACCTTC
few	TRBV5-1	TRBJ1-1	NA	CASTAGRNTEAFF	TGCGCCAGCACCGCGGGAAGAAACACTGAAGCTTTCTTT
many	TRBV5-1	TRBJ2-7	TRBD2	CASSLASSGGTFSYEQYF	TGCGCCAGCAGCTTGGCGTCTAGCGGGGGGACCTTCTCCTACGAGCAGTACTTC
few	TRBV19	TRBJ1-1	NA	CASTLGYLSVTEAFF	TGTGCCAGCACGCTGGGTTATCTTTCCGTCACTGAAGCTTTCTTT
NA	TRBV2	TRBJ1-2	NA	CASSPFDANYGYTF	TGTGCCAGCAGCCCCTTCGACGCTAACTATGGCTACACCTTC
few	TRBV19	TRBJ2-7	TRBD1	CASSAGQGMSEQYF	TGTGCCAGTAGTGCAGGACAGGGGATGAGCGAGCAGTACTTC
NA	TRBV29-1	TRBJ1-2	NA	CSVEDPVRVGNYGYTF	TGCAGCGTTGAAGATCCGGTGAGGGTGGGTAACTATGGCTACACCTTC
many	TRBV5-6	TRBJ2-5	NA	CASHPPGGETQYF	TGTGCCAGCCACCCCCCCGGCGGAGAGACCCAGTACTTC
many	TRBV5-1	TRBJ1-5	TRBD1	CASSPSGTDARDQHF	TGCGCCAGCAGCCCATCTGGGACAGATGCACGCGACCAGCATTTT
many	TRBV4-2	TRBJ2-3	NA	CASSQGGTSTDTQYF	TGTGCCAGCAGCCAAGGGGGGACTAGCACAGATACGCAGTATTTT
NA	TRBV5-1	TRBJ2-3	TRBD2	CASSLTSGGATDTQYF	TGCGCCAGCAGCCTGACTAGCGGGGGGGCAACAGATACGCAGTATTTT
many	TRBV29-1	TRBJ1-1	NA	CSVEGGTEAFF	TGCAGCGTTGAGGGGGGAACTGAAGCTTTCTTT
many	TRBV10-3	TRBJ1-1	NA	CAINPSSRNTEAFF	TGTGCCATCAATCCGTCATCGAGGAACACTGAAGCTTTCTTT
NA	TRBV3-1	TRBJ1-2	NA	CASSSDKLFNYGYTF	TGTGCCAGCAGCTCGGACAAGTTATTTAACTATGGCTACACCTTC
NA	TRBV11-3	TRBJ2-2	NA	CASSSQGTNTGELFF	TGTGCCAGCAGTTCACAGGGTACGAACACCGGGGAGCTGTTTTTT
many	TRBV9	TRBJ1-2	NA	CASSVDTNYGYTF	TGTGCCAGCAGCGTAGACACTAACTATGGCTACACCTTC
few	TRBV11-2	TRBJ1-2	TRBD1	CASSQTYRDSYYGYTF	TGTGCCAGCAGTCAAACCTACCGGGACAGCTATTATGGCTACACCTTC
many	TRBV7-2	TRBJ2-3	NA	CASSLAPLWGHNTQYF	TGTGCCAGCAGCTTAGCGCCCCTCTGGGGCCATAATACGCAGTATTTT
few	TRBV24-1	TRBJ1-1	NA	CATSRGAGTEAFF	TGTGCCACCAGTCGGGGGGCGGGCACTGAAGCTTTCTTT
few	TRBV7-9	TRBJ2-5	NA	CASSYERLTQYF	TGTGCCAGCAGCTACGAGCGATTGACCCAGTACTTC
few	TRBV4-3	TRBJ2-7	NA	CASSQVGTASYEQYF	TGCGCCAGCAGCCAAGTTGGGACGGCTTCCTACGAGCAGTACTTC
few	TRBV5-1	TRBJ2-1	NA	CASSFQGPEQFF	TGCGCCAGCAGCTTCCAGGGTCCTGAGCAGTTCTTC
few	TRBV12-3/TRBV12-4	TRBJ1-2	TRBD1	CASSSRDRGGSGYTF	TGTGCCAGCAGTAGTCGGGACAGGGGAGGGTCTGGCTACACCTTC
NA	TRBV4-2	TRBJ2-7	NA	CASSQEGQAGEDEQYF	TGTGCCAGCAGCCAAGAGGGCCAGGCAGGGGAGGACGAGCAGTACTTC
many	TRBV4-3	TRBJ2-1	NA	CASSQDRASYNEQFF	TGCGCCAGCAGCCAAGATCGGGCCTCCTACAATGAGCAGTTCTTC